Described below is a single TCR beta chain sequence and its context. Antigen: not known. The sample belongs to a study of radiotherapy plus CTLA-4 blockade in lung cancer. Regarding the study as a whole: Early clone dynamics of blood T cells, plus interferon-beta, reportedly predicted response best.

Only in-frame clones appear in the TCRdb table, and some are missing; sequencing was by immunoSEQ multiplex PCR. Among around 82,000 clones, around 87% were seen once, and the ten largest hold roughly a sixth. V dropped 5 bases and J dropped 2 bases, with 22 bases sitting between them. The germline V gene has CDR1 SGHVS and CDR2 FQNEAQ. The CDR3 runs to 17 residues. This receptor was obtained from a human donor with non-small cell lung cancer that progressed on radiotherapy plus ipilimumab. The V and J genes are TRBV7-8 and TRBJ2-7, with D perhaps TRBD1 or TRBD2 (6 bases each). Source: peripheral blood, taken from a patient treated with radiotherapy plus ipilimumab. CDR3 coding DNA: TGTGCCAGCAGCCCCTTCGGGGGCCGGAGCGAACCCTACGAGCAGTACTTC. Amino acids: CASSPFGGRSEPYEQYF.